This section outlines one TCR beta chain sequence together with its context. Clones were read by immunoSEQ multiplex PCR, and TCRdb kept only the in-frame ones, dropping some. The sample contains about 93,000 clones, 90% of which appear only once. The CDR3 has 18 amino acids. The germline gives CDR1 SGDLS, CDR2 YYNGEE. The V end was cut by 1 base, the J end by 1 base, with 20 bases between. This record belongs to a study of PD-L1 blockade in urothelial cancer. The wider study: Prior regimens of chemotherapy numbered 0 to 3 per patient.

The time point here: pretreatment peripheral blood. The receptor comes from a man in his fifties or sixties with urothelial cancer. The chain links TRBV9 to TRBJ1-1, with D unclear. The specimen comprised PBMCs, sampled around atezolizumab (anti-PD-L1) treatment. The chain's CDR3 is CASSVIPVGHSSNTEAFF. The CDR3 coding sequence is TGTGCCAGCAGCGTAATCCCGGTTGGGCACAGCTCGAACACTGAAGCTTTCTTT.